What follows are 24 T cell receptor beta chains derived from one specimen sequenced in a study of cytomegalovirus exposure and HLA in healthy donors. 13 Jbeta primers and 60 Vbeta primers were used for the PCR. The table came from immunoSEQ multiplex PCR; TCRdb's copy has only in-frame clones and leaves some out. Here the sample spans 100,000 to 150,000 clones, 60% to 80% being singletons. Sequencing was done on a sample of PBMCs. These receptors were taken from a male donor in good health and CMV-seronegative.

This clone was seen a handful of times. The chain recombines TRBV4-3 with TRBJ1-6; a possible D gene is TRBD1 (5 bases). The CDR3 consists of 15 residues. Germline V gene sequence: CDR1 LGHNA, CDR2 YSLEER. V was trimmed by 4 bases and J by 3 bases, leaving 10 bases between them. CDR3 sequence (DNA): TGCGCCAGCAGCCTGGCAGGGAACTATAATTCACCCCTCCACTTT. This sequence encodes CASSLAGNYNSPLHF.

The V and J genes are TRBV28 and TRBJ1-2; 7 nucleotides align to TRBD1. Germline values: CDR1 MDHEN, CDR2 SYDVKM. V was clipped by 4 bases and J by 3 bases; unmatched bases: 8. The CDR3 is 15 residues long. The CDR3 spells CASSSPRQGYYGYTF. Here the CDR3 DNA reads TGTGCCAGCAGTTCACCCCGACAGGGTTACTATGGCTACACCTTC.

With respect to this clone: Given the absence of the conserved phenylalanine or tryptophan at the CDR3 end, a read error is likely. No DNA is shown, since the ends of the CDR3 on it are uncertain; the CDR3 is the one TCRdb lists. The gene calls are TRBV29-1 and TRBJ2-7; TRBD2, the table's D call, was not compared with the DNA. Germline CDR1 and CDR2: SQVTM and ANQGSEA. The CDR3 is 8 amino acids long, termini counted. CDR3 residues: CSVGAAKQ.

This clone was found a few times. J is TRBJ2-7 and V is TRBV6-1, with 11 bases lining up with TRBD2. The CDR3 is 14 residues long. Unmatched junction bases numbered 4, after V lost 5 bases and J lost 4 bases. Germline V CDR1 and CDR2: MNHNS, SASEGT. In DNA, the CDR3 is TGTGCCAGCAGTCTAGCGGGAGGCCCATACGAGCAGTACTTC. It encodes CASSLAGGPYEQYF.

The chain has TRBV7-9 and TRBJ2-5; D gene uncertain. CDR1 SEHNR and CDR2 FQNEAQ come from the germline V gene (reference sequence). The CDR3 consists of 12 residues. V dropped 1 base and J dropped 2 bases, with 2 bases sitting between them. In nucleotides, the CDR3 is TGTGCCAGCAGCTTAGTACAAGAGACCCAGTACTTC. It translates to CASSLVQETQYF.

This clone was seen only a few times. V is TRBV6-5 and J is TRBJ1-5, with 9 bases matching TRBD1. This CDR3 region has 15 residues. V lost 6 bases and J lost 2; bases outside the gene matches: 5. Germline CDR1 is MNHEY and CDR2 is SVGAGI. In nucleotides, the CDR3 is TGTGCCAGCAGACTGGACAGGGGCGGCAATCAGCCCCAGCATTTT. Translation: CASRLDRGGNQPQHF.

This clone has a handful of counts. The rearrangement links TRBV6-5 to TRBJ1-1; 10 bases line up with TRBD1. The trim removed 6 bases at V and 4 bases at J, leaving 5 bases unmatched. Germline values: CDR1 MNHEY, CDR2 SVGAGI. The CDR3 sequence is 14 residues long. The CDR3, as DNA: TGTGCCAGCAGCATGGGACAGGGGCGCACTGAAGCTTTCTTT. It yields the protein CASSMGQGRTEAFF.

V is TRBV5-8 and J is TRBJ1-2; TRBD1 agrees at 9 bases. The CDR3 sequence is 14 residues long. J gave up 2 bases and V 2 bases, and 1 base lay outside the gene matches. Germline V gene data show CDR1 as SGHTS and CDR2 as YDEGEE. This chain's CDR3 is CASSLQGANYGYTF. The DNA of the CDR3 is TGTGCCAGCAGCTTACAGGGGGCGAACTATGGCTACACCTTC.

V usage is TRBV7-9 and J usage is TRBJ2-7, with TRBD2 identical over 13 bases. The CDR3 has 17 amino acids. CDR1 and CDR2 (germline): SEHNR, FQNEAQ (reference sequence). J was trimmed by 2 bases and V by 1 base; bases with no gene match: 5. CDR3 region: CASSLVLAGGPAYEQYF. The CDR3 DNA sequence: TGTGCCAGCAGCTTAGTACTAGCGGGAGGGCCCGCCTACGAGCAGTACTTC.

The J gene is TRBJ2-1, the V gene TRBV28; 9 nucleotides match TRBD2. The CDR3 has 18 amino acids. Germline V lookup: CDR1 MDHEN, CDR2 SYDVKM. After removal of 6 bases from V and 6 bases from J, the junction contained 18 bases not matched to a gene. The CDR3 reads CASSHPFRGRAIGNEQFF. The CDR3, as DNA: TGTGCCAGCAGCCACCCATTTCGCGGGAGGGCAATTGGCAATGAGCAGTTCTTC. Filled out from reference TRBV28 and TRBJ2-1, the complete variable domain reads DVKVTQSSRYLVKRTGEKVFLECVQDMDHENMFWYRQDPGLGLRLIYFSYDVKMKEKGDIPEGYSVSREKKERFSLILESASTNQTSMYLCASSHPFRGRAIGNEQFFGPGTRLTVL.

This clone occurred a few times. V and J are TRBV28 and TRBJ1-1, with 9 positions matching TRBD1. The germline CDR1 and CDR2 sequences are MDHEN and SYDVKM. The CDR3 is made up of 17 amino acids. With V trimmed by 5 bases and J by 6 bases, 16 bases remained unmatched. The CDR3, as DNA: TGTGCCAGCAGTCCGCGCCCGGGACAGGGAGAAGGCGCTGAAGCTTTCTTT. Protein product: CASSPRPGQGEGAEAFF.

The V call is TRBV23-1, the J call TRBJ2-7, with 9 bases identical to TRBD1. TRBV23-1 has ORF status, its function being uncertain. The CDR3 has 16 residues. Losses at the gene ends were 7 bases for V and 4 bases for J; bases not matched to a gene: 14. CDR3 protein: CASTIIRDRAPYEQYF. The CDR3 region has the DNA TGCGCCAGCACAATAATCCGGGACAGGGCGCCTTACGAGCAGTACTTC.

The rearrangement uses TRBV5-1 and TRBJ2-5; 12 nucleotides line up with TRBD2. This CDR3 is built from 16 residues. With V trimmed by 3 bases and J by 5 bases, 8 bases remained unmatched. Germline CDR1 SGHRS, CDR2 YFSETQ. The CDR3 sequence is CASSWGRGTSGETQYF. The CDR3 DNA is TGCGCCAGCAGCTGGGGCCGCGGGACTAGCGGGGAGACCCAGTACTTC.

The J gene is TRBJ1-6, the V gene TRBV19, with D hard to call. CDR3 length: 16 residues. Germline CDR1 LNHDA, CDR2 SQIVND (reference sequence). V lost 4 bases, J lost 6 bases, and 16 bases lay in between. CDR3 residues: CASSNVGQILNSPLHF. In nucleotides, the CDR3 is TGTGCCAGTAGTAACGTGGGCCAGATACTTAATTCACCCCTCCACTTT.

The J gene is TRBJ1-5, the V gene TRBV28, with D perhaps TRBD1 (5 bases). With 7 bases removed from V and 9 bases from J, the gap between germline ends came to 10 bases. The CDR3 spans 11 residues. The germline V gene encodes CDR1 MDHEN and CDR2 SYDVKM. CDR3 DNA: TGTGCCAGCAACCCCGGGGGGCCCCAGCATTTT. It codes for CASNPGGPQHF.

The CDR3 nucleotides read TGCGCCAGCAGCCGGGCGGGGGGCTCACCCCTCCACTTT. It translates to CASSRAGGSPLHF. This sequence joins TRBV4-3 and TRBJ1-6, with D possibly matching TRBD1 (6 bases). In germline, CDR1 is LGHNA, CDR2 YSLEER. V was trimmed by 4 bases and J by 10 bases, leaving 11 bases between them. This CDR3 has 13 residues.

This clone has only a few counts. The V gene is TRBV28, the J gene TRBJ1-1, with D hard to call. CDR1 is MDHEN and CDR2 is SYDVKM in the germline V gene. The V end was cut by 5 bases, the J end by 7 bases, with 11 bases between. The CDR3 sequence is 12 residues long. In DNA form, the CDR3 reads TGTGCCAGCAGTCCAACAGTCGATGAAGCTTTCTTT. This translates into CASSPTVDEAFF.

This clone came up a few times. Here the CDR3 reads CASSLRGRGAEAFF. Here the CDR3 DNA reads TGTGCCAGCAGTTTGAGGGGCAGGGGCGCTGAAGCTTTCTTT. The chain combines TRBV27 with TRBJ1-1, with D possibly being TRBD1 (6 bases). Trimming took off 3 bases at V and 6 bases at J, with 14 bases between the two ends. CDR3 length: 14 residues. Germline values: CDR1 MNHEY, CDR2 SMNVEV (reference sequence).

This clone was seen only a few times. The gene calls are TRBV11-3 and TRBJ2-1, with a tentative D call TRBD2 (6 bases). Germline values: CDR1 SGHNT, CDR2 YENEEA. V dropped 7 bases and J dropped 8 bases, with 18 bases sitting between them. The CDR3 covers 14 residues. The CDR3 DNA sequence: TGTGCCAGCAAGGAAGGAGGGGCGGCTTATGAGCAGTTCTTC. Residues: CASKEGGAAYEQFF.

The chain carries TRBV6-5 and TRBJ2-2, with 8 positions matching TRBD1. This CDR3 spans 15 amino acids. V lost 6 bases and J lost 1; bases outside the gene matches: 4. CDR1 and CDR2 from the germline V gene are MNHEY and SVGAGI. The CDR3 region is CASRFGTGNTGELFF. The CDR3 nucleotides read TGTGCCAGCAGATTTGGGACAGGGAACACCGGGGAGCTGTTTTTT.

The CDR3: CASSLSQGPGYTF. The CDR3 nucleotides read TGTGCCAGCAGTTTATCCCAGGGGCCCGGCTACACCTTC. The rearrangement joins TRBV28 to TRBJ1-2, with D maybe TRBD1 (6 bases). Germline V gene sequence: CDR1 MDHEN, CDR2 SYDVKM. This CDR3 has 13 residues. V dropped 1 base and J dropped 8 bases, with 11 bases sitting between them.

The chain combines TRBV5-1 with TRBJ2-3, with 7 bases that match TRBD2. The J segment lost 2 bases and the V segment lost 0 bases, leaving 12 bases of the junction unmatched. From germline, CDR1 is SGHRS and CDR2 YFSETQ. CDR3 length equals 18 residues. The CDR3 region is CASSLEGLEREPTDTQYF. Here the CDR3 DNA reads TGCGCCAGCAGCTTGGAGGGTTTGGAGCGGGAACCCACAGATACGCAGTATTTT.

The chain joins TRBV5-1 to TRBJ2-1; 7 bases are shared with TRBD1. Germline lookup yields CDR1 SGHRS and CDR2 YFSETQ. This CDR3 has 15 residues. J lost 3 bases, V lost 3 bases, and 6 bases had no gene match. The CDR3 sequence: CASSSRQGNYNEQFF. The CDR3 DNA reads TGCGCCAGCAGCTCGAGACAGGGTAACTACAATGAGCAGTTCTTC.

This chain's CDR3 is CASSQASGANTGELFF. Written as DNA, the CDR3 is TGCGCCAGCAGCCAAGCTAGCGGAGCGAACACCGGGGAGCTGTTTTTT. The chain recombines TRBV4-3 with TRBJ2-2; TRBD2 matches 7 bases. Trimming at V came to 1 base and at J to 0 bases, leaving 2 bases not matched to a gene. The germline CDR1 and CDR2 sequences are LGHNA and YSLEER. The CDR3 runs to 16 residues.